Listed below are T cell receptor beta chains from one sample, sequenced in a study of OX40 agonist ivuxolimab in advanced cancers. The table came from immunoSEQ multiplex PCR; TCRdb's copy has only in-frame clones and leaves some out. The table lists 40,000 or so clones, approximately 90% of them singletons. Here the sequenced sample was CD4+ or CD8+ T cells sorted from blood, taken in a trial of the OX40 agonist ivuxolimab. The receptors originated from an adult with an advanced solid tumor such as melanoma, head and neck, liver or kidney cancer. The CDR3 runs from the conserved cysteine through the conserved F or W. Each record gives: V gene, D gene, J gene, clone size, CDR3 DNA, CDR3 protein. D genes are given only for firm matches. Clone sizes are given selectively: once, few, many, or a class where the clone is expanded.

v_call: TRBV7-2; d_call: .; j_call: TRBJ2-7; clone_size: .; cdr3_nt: TGTGCCAGCAGCCTCACCCCTATCGAGCAGTACTTC; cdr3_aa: CASSLTPIEQYF
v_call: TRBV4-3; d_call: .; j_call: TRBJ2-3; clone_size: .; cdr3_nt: TGCGCCAGCAGCCAAGAACCGGTAACTAGCACAGATACGCAGTATTTT; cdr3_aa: CASSQEPVTSTDTQYF
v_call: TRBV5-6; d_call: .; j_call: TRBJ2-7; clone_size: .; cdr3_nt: TGTGCCAGCAGCTTGGGACTAGTCTACGAGCAGTACTTC; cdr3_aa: CASSLGLVYEQYF
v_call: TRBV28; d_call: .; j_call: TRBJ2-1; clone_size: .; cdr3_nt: TGTGCCAGCAGTGACCGGGGGGCTTACAATGAGCAGTTCTTC; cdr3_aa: CASSDRGAYNEQFF
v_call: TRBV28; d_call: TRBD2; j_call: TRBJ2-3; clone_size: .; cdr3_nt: TGTGCCAACCTAGCGGGAGGGGGCTCTAGCACAGATACGCAGTATTTT; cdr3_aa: CANLAGGGSSTDTQYF
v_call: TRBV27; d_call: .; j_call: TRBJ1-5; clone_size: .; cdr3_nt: TGTGCCAGCAGTTTGTTAGGGACGTTCGATCAGCCCCAGCATTTT; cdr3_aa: CASSLLGTFDQPQHF
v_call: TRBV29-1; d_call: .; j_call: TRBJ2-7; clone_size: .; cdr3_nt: TGCAGCGTTGTCGACACGAGCTCCTACGAGCAGTACTTC; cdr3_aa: CSVVDTSSYEQYF
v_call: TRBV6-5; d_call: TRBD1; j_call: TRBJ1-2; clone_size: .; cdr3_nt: TGTGCCAGCAGTGTCACAGGGGCGACCAACTATGGCTACACCTTC; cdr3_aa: CASSVTGATNYGYTF
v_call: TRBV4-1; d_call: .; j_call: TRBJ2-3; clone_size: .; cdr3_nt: TGCGCCAGCAGCCCCCAGGAAGCAGATACGCAGTATTTT; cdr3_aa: CASSPQEADTQYF
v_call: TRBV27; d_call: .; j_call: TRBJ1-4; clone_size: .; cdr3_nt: TGTGCCAGCGCCCAATTAGAGAATGAAAAACTGTTTTTT; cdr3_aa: CASAQLENEKLFF
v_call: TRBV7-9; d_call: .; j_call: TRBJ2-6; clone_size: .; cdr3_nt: TGTGCCAGCAGCCCCGGGTCAATTTTCTCTGGGGCCAACGTCCTGACTTTC; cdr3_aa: CASSPGSIFSGANVLTF
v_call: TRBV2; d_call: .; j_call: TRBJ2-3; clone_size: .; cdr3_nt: TGTGCCAGCAGTGAAGGCCCAACTAGTCCAGATACGCAGTATTTT; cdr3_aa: CASSEGPTSPDTQYF
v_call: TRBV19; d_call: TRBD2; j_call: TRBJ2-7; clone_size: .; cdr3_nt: TGTGCCAGTAGTCCCCAAGCGGGAACCTACGAGCAGTACTTC; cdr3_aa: CASSPQAGTYEQYF
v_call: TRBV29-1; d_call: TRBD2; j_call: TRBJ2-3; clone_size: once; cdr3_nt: TGCAGCGCCCTACTAGCGGGAGTGGCAGATACGCAGTATTTT; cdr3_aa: CSALLAGVADTQYF
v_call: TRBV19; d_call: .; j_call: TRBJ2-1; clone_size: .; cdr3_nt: TGTGCCAGTAGTATTTCCCTAGTGGAGAATGAGCAGTTCTTC; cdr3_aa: CASSISLVENEQFF
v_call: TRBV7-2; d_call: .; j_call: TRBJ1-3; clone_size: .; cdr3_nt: TGTGCCAGCAGCTTAGTCAGGTCTGGAAACACCATATATTTT; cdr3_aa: CASSLVRSGNTIYF
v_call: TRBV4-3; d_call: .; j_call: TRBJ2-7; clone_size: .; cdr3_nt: TGCGCCAGCAGCCAAGGTACAGGGTGGGGCTACGAGCAGTACTTC; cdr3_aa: CASSQGTGWGYEQYF
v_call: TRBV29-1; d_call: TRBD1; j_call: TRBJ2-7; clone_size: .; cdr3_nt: TGCAGCGTTGGGATACAGGGGGTTGAGTACTTC; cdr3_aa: CSVGIQGVEYF
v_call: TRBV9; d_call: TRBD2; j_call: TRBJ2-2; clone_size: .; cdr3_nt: TGTGCCAGCAGCGTAGGACTAGCGGGAGGATGGGAGCTGTTTTTT; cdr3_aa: CASSVGLAGGWELFF
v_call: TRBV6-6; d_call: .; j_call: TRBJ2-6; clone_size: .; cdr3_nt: TGTGCCAGCTACGGGGCCAACGTCCTGACTTTC; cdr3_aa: CASYGANVLTF
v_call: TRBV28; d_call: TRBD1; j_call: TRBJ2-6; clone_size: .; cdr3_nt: TGTGCCAGCAGTCTAGACAGGGCTGGGGCCAACGTCCTGACTTTC; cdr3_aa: CASSLDRAGANVLTF
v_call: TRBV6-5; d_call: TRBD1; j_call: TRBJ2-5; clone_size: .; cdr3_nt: TGTGCCAGCAGTTCAACAGGGGGGTACCAAGAGACCCAGTACTTC; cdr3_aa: CASSSTGGYQETQYF
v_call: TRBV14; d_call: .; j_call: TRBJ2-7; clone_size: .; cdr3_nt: TGTGCCAGCAGAGGACCTCCGACCTACGAGCAGTACTTC; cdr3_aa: CASRGPPTYEQYF
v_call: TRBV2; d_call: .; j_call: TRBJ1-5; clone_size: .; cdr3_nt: TGTGCCAGCAGTGAAGGAGACAGACGTCTCAATCAGCCCCAGCATTTT; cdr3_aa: CASSEGDRRLNQPQHF
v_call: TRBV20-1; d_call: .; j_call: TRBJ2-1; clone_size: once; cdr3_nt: TGCAGTGCTACTCGGAATGAGCAGTTCTTC; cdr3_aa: CSATRNEQFF
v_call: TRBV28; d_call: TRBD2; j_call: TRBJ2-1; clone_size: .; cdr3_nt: TGTGCCAGCAGTTTACGGACTAGCGGGGTCAATGAGCAGTTCTTC; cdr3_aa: CASSLRTSGVNEQFF
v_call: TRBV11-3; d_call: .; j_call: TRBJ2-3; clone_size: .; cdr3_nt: TGTGCCAGCAGCTTCCCGGCAGATACGCAGTATTTT; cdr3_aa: CASSFPADTQYF
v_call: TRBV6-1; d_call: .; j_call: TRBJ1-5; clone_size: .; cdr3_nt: TGTGCCAGCAGTGAAATAGGGCAGGGTAATCAGCCCCAGCATTTT; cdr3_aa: CASSEIGQGNQPQHF
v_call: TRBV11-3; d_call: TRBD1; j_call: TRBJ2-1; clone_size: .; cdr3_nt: TGTGCCAGCAGCTTAGCTCAGGGGGCATACAATGAGCAGTTCTTC; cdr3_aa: CASSLAQGAYNEQFF
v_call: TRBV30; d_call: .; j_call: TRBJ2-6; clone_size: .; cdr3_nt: TGTGCCTGGAGTGTCCAGGAACCCCTAGCAGGGGGGGCCAACGTCCTGACTTTC; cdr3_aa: CAWSVQEPLAGGANVLTF
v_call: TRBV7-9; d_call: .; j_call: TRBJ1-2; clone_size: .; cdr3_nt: TGTGCCAGCAGCTTAGTTTTTAGTCCCTATGGCTACACCTTC; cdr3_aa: CASSLVFSPYGYTF
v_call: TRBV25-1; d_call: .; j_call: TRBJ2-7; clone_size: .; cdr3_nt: TGTGCCAGCAGGGCCAGCTCCTACGAGCAGTACTTC; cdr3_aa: CASRASSYEQYF
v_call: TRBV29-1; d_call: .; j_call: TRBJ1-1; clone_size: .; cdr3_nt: TGCAGCGTGACAGTGAACACTGAAGCTTTCTTT; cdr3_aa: CSVTVNTEAFF
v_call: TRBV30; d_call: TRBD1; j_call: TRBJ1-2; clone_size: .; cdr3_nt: TGTGCCTGCCCCGAACAGGGGAGGTATGGCTACACCTTC; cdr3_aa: CACPEQGRYGYTF
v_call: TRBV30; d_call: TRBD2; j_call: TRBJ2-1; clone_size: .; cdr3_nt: TGTGCCTGGAACCCCAGGGAGGGCAATGAGCAGTTCTTC; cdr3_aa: CAWNPREGNEQFF
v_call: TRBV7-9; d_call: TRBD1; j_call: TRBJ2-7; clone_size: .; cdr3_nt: TGTGCCAGCAGCTTATTAGGGACCGGGACAGGGCCCTACGAGCAGTACTTC; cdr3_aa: CASSLLGTGTGPYEQYF
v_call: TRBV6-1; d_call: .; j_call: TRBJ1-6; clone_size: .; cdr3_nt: TGTGCCAGCAGTGAACCGAGAAGGGTGGCAGGGGATAATTCACCCCTCCACTTT; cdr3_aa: CASSEPRRVAGDNSPLHF
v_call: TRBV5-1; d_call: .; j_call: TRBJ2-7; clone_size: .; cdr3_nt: TGCGCCAGCAGCTTGGTGGGGTACGAGCAGTACTTC; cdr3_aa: CASSLVGYEQYF
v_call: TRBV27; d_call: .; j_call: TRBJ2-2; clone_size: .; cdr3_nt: TGTGCCAGCAGTTTATGGGCAACGGGCACCGGGGAGCTGTTTTTT; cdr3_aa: CASSLWATGTGELFF
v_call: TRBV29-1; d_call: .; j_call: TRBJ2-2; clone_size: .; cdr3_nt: TGCAGCGGGGACGGAAATACCGGGGAGCTGTTTTTT; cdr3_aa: CSGDGNTGELFF
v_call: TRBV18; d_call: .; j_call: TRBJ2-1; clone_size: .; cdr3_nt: TGTGCCAGCTCACCTAGGAATCTGCAGGGTCTCACGGGTGGTGAGCAGTTCTTC; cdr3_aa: CASSPRNLQGLTGGEQFF